This T cell receptor beta chain was sequenced during a study of blood T cell repertoires in COVID-19. This table comes from immunoSEQ multiplex PCR, and its TCRdb copy is limited to in-frame clones, with some not included. The sample yields more than 95,000 clones, less than 85% seen once. Germline loops: CDR1 GTSNPN, CDR2 SVGIG (reference sequence). V lost 1 base and J 8 bases, leaving 12 bases between the germline ends. There are 14 residues in the CDR3. The chain is built from TRBV30 and TRBJ1-6; TRBD1 is a possible D gene (5 bases). The receptor's source is a man aged 45-65 years with acute or convalescent COVID-19. The sequencing input was peripheral blood. The CDR3 reads CAWSGRGGDSPLHF. The DNA for the CDR3 is TGTGCCTGGAGTGGAAGGGGAGGGGATTCACCCCTCCACTTT.